A selection of T cell receptor beta chains follows, all from one sample in a study of T-cell memory formation after mild COVID-19. TCRdb independently ran MiXCR on the 5' RACE reads; one entry per CDR3 protein. The repertoire holds around 210,000 distinct CDR3 sequences, over 9% seen once, with roughly 4% in the top ten. The sequencing input was PBMCs or a T cell subset sorted from them (not recorded which). These receptors were obtained from a man aged 18-30 years who had mild COVID-19 (a few samples of this study predate the infection). Cell type and time point are not known. Both conserved end residues are part of each CDR3. D genes are given only for firm matches. Clone size is given for some rows only: seen once, a few or many times, or a class if the clone is expanded.

clone size: .
V gene: TRBV6-6
D gene: .
CDR3 protein: CASTYQGDSNQPQHF

clone size: .
V gene: TRBV12-3/TRBV12-4
D gene: .
CDR3 protein: CASSLETGSSQNQPQHF

clone size: .
V gene: TRBV9
D gene: TRBD1
CDR3 protein: CASSVGQGEKLFF

clone size: .
V gene: TRBV19
D gene: .
CDR3 protein: CASSTLEKETQYF

clone size: few
V gene: TRBV29-1
D gene: TRBD1
CDR3 protein: CSVVNRQGPTEAFF

clone size: few
V gene: TRBV5-1
D gene: .
CDR3 protein: CASSLLQGGDTQYF

clone size: .
V gene: TRBV20-1
D gene: .
CDR3 protein: CSARGPGQNSNQPQHF

clone size: few
V gene: TRBV7-9
D gene: .
CDR3 protein: CASSLEGGDSPLHF

clone size: few
V gene: TRBV9
D gene: .
CDR3 protein: CASSVDGSSYEQYF

clone size: .
V gene: TRBV5-1
D gene: .
CDR3 protein: CASSFGTGGNQPQHF

clone size: few
V gene: TRBV4-3
D gene: TRBD1
CDR3 protein: CASSQVVRGARNQPQHF

clone size: many
V gene: TRBV30
D gene: TRBD2
CDR3 protein: CAWSVVAGVTETQYF

clone size: .
V gene: TRBV12-3/TRBV12-4
D gene: .
CDR3 protein: CASSRGQSYGYTF

clone size: .
V gene: TRBV4-3
D gene: .
CDR3 protein: CASSQDRGRHGYTF

clone size: few
V gene: TRBV5-6
D gene: .
CDR3 protein: CASSPKDTMNTEAFF

clone size: .
V gene: TRBV7-2
D gene: TRBD2
CDR3 protein: CASSLGGWEQYF

clone size: few
V gene: TRBV5-4
D gene: .
CDR3 protein: CASSLGTTQETQYF

clone size: many
V gene: TRBV6-5
D gene: .
CDR3 protein: CASSFRNQPQHF

clone size: few
V gene: TRBV27
D gene: .
CDR3 protein: CASSPLWGRGNQPQHF

clone size: few
V gene: TRBV6-6
D gene: .
CDR3 protein: CASSPSEDTQYF

clone size: .
V gene: TRBV18
D gene: .
CDR3 protein: CASSPPSINTEAFF

clone size: .
V gene: TRBV4-3
D gene: .
CDR3 protein: CASSWEGGATTGELFF